This T cell receptor beta chain was found in a study of CD8+CD57+ T cells in acquired aplastic anemia. Study as a whole: Quantities of DNA derived from sorted CD4+ and CD8+ cells averaged 3.2 ug.

Individuals selected for sequencing had exhibited CD8+CD57+ cell expansion on flow cytometry. No patient had been given any therapy when blood was sampled. Germline V gene lookup returns CDR1 LNHDA and CDR2 SQIVND (reference sequence). The trim removed 1 base at V and 0 bases at J, leaving 10 bases unmatched. The CDR3 totals 19 residues. Researchers used genomic DNA as the template to profile TCR beta VDJ and CDR3. MiXCR, applied by TCRdb to the reads, yields one record per CDR3 protein. The table records 150,000 to 200,000 distinct CDR3 sequences, around 48% of them present only once. The origin of this receptor is a human donor with aplastic anemia. The material sequenced was sorted CD4+, CD8+, or CD8+CD57+ T cells (not recorded which) from PBMCs. V and J are TRBV19 and TRBJ2-3, with 10 positions matching TRBD2. CDR3 in DNA: TGTGCCAGTAGTATAGGGAAGCGGGGGGGCCGATCTAGCACAGATACGCAGTATTTT. Amino acids: CASSIGKRGGRSSTDTQYF.